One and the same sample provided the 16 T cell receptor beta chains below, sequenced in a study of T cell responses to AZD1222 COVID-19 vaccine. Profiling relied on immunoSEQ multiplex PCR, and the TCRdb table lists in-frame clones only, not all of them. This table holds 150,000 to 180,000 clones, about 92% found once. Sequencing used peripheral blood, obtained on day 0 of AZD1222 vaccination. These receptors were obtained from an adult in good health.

Written as DNA, the CDR3 is TGCGCCAGCAGCCTGAACCGAGACAGGGGTGGTACTGAAGCTTTCTTT. This encodes CASSLNRDRGGTEAFF. V is TRBV5-1 and J is TRBJ1-1, with TRBD1 matching over 8 bases. The CDR3 consists of 16 residues. Trimming cost V 4 bases and J 5 bases; bases outside gene matches: 13. Germline V gives CDR1 SGHRS, CDR2 YFSETQ.

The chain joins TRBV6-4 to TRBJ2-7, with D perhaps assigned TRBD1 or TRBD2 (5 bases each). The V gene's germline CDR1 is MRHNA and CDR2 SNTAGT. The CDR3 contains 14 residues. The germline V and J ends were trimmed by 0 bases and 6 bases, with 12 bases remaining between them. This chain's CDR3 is CASSDSGRSGEQYF. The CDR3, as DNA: TGTGCCAGCAGTGACTCGGGACGTTCCGGCGAGCAGTACTTC.

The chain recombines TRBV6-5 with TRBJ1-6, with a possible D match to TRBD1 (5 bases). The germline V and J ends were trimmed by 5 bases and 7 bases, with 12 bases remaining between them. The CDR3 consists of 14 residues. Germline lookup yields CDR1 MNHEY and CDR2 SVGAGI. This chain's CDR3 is CASSQRGANSPLHF. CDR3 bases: TGTGCCAGCAGTCAGAGAGGGGCAAATTCACCCCTCCACTTT.

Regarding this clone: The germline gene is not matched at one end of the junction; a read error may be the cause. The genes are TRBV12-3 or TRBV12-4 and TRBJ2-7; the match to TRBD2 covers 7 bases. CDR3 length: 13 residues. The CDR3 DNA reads TGTGCCAGCAGGTTAGCGGGTTCCTACGAGCAGTACTTC. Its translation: CASRLAGSYEQYF.

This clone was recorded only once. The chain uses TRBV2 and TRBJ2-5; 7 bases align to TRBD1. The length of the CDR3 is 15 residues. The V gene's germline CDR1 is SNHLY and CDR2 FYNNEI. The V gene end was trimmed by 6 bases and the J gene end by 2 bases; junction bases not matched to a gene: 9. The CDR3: CASRRHRQGQETQYF. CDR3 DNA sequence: TGTGCCAGCAGGCGACACCGACAGGGTCAAGAGACCCAGTACTTC.

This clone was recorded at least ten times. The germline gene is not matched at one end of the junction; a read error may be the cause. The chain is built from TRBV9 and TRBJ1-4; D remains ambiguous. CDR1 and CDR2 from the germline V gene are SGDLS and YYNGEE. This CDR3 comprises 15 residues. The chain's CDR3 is CASTVGLGANEKLFF. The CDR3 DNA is TGTGCCAGCACCGTAGGATTAGGAGCTAATGAAAAACTGTTTTTT.

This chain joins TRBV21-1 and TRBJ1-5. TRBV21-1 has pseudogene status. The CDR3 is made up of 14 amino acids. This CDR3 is CASSKVVYYQPQHF. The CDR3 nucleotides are TGTGCCAGCAGCAAAGTCGTCTACTATCAGCCCCAGCATTTT.

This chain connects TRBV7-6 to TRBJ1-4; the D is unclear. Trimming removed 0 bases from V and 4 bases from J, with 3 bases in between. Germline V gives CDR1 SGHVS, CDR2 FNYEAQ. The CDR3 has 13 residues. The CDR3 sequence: CASSLALNEKLFF. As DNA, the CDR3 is TGTGCCAGCAGCTTAGCCCTTAATGAAAAACTGTTTTTT.

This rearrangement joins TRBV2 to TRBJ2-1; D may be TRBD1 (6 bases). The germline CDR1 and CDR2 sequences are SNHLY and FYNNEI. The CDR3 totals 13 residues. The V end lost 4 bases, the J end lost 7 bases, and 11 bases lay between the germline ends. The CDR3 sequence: CASSVDRGNEQFF. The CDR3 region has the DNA TGTGCCAGCAGTGTGGACAGAGGGAATGAGCAGTTCTTC.

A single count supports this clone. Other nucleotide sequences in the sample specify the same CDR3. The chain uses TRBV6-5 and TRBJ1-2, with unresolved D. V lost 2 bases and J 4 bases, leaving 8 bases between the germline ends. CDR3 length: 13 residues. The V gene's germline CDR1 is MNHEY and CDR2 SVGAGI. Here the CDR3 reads CASSYQSGYGYTF. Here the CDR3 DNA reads TGTGCCAGCAGTTACCAGTCGGGCTATGGCTACACCTTC.

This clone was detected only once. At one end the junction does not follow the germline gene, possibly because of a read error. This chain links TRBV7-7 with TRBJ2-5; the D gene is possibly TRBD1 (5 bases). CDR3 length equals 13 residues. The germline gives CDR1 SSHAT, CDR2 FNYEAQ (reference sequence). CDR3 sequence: CASSSEDMKTQYF. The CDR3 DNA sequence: TGTGCTAGCAGCAGTGAGGACATGAAGACCCAGTACTTC.

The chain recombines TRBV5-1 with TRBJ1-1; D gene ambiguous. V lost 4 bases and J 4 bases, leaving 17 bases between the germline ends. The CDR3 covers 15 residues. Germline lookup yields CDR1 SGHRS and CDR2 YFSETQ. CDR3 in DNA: TGCGCCAGCAGCCCGAGCGCTGGATGGGGCACTGAAGCTTTCTTT. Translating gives CASSPSAGWGTEAFF.

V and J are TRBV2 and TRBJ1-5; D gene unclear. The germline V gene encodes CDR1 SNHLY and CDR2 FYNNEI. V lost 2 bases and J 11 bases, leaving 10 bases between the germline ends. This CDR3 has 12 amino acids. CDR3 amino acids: CASSEMYPAQHF. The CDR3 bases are TGTGCCAGCAGTGAAATGTATCCGGCCCAGCATTTT.

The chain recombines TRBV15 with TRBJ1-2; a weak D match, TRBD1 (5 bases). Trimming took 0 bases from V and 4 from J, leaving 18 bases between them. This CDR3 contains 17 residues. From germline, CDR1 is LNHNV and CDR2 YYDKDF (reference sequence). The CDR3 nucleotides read TGTGCCACCAGCAGAGAAACCCAGCTAGGGGCCCGCTATGGCTACACCTTC. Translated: CATSRETQLGARYGYTF.

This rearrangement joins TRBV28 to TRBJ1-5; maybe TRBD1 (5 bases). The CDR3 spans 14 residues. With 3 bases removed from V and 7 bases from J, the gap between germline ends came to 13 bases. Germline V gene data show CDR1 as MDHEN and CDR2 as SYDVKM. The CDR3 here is CASSLRQGGQPQHF. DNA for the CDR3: TGTGCCAGCAGTTTGCGGCAGGGAGGACAGCCCCAGCATTTT.

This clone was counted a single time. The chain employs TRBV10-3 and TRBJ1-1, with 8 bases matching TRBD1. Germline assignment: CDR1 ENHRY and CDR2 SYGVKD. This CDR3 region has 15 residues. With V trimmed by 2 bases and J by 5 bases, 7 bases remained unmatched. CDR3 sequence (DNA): TGTGCCATCAGTGAGGGACAGGGAAGGGTTACTGAAGCTTTCTTT. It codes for CAISEGQGRVTEAFF.